The clone carrying this TCR beta chain came up a few times. This sample was included in a study of Ad26.COV2.S vaccination and SARS-CoV-2 variants. Study details: The authors gave Ad26.COV2.S intramuscularly, either once or twice 56 days apart.

Generated by immunoSEQ multiplex PCR, the TCRdb table keeps only in-frame clones and is missing some. The table lists approximately 340,000 clones, roughly 85% of them singletons. Described treatment: around 19 received Ad26.COV2.S at low or high dose, single or two shots; several received placebo; per-sample allocation not given. Sampling happened 63 days after the first vaccine or placebo injection. Adults aged 18-55 years in Boston included the donor. Vaccination used an Ad26 vector expressing Wuhan-strain SARS-CoV-2 spike. Unmatched junction bases numbered 16, after V lost 4 bases and J lost 10 bases. Germline CDR1 SGHAT, CDR2 FQNNGV. The CDR3 loop spans 16 amino acids.

This receptor was taken from a person aged 18-65 years who received the Ad26.COV2.S COVID-19 vaccine or a placebo. V and J are TRBV11-2 and TRBJ2-1, with 7 bases fitting TRBD2. This specimen was peripheral blood, taken in a trial of Ad26.COV2.S vaccine versus placebo. For the CDR3, the DNA is TGTGCCAGCAGCTCTTTGAGCGGGACCCCTCCCCTGGAGCAGTTCTTC. Translated, it gives CASSSLSGTPPLEQFF.